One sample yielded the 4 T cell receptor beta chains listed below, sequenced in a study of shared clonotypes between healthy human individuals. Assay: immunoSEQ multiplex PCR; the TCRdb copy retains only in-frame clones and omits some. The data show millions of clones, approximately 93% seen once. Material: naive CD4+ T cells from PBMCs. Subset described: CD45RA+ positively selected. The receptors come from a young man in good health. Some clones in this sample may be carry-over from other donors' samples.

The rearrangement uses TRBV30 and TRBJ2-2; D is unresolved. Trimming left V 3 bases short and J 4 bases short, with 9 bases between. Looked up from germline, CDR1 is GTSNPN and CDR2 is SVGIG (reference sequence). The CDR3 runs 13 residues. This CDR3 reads CAWRRNPTGELFF. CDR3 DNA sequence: TGTGCCTGGAGGAGAAATCCCACCGGGGAGCTGTTTTTT.

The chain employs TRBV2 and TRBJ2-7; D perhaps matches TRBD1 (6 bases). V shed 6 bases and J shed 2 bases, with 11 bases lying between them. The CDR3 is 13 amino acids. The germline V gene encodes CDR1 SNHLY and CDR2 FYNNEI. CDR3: CASRDSSAYEQYF. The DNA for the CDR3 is TGTGCCAGCAGGGACAGCTCCGCCTACGAGCAGTACTTC.

CDR3 region: CASSGSSSYNEQFF. CDR3 DNA: TGTGCCAGCTCGGGGTCGAGTTCCTACAATGAGCAGTTCTTC. V and J are TRBV18 and TRBJ2-1; D is unclear. The V and J ends lost 6 bases and 1 base respectively, with 10 bases between them. CDR1 and CDR2 from the germline V gene are KGHSH and LQKENI. The CDR3 contains 14 residues.

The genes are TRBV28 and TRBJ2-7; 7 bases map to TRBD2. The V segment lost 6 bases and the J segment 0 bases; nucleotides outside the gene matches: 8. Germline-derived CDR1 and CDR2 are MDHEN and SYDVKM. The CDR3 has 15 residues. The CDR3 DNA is TGTGCCAGCAGGGACGGAGGCGGGAGCTCCTACGAGCAGTACTTC. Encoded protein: CASRDGGGSSYEQYF. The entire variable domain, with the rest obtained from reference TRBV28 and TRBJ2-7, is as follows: DVKVTQSSRYLVKRTGEKVFLECVQDMDHENMFWYRQDPGLGLRLIYFSYDVKMKEKGDIPEGYSVSREKKERFSLILESASTNQTSMYLCASRDGGGSSYEQYFGPGTRLTVT.